Listed here is a single TCR beta chain. The CDR3 runs 14 residues. Germline CDR1 reads SGHRS; CDR2 reads YFSETQ. Trimming removed 0 bases at V and 5 bases at J, with 10 bases between. The data derive from a study of CD8+ T cells in alopecia areata. Noted treatment: oral pan-JAK inhibitor, 5-10 mg twice daily. Alopecia areata patients provided lesional scalp punch biopsies and peripheral blood. Extracted from the samples, RNA was reverse transcribed into cDNA to serve as the sequencing template. Using immunoSEQ multiplex PCR, the repertoire was profiled, and TCRdb retains in-frame clones only, with some absent. The table lists about 160,000 clones, roughly 65% of them singletons, with more than 0.7% in the top ten.

V usage is TRBV5-1 and J usage is TRBJ2-3; D is undetermined. This TCR was recovered from a human donor with alopecia areata. The specimen was CD4+ T cells sorted from blood, collected at week 4, from a patient treated with tofacitinib. The CDR3, as DNA: TGCGCCAGCAGCTTGGACTTCCACGGAGATACGCAGTATTTT. It translates to CASSLDFHGDTQYF.